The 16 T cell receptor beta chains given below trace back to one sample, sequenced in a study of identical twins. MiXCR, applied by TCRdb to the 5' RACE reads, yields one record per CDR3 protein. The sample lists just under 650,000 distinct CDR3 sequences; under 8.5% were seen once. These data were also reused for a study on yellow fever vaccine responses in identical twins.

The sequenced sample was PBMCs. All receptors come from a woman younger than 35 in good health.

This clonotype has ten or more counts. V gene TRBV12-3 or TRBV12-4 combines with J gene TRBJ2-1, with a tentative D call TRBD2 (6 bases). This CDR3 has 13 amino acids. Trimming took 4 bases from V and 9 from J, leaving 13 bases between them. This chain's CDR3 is CASSSRHSGEQFF. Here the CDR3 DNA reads TGTGCCAGCAGTTCACGCCATAGCGGTGAGCAGTTCTTC.

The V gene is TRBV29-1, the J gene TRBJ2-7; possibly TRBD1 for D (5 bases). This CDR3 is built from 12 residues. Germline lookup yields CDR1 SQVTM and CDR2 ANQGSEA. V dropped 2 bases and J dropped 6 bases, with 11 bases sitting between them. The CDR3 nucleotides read TGCAGCGTTGAATGGGGCTCGGGCGAGCAGTACTTC. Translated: CSVEWGSGEQYF.

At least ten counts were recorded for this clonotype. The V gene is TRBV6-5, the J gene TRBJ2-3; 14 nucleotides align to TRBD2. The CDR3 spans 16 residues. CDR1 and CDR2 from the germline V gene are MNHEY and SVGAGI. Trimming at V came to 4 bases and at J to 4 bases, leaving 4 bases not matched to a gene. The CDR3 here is CASSLTSGGAADTQYF. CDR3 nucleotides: TGTGCCAGCAGTTTGACTAGCGGGGGGGCTGCAGATACGCAGTATTTT.

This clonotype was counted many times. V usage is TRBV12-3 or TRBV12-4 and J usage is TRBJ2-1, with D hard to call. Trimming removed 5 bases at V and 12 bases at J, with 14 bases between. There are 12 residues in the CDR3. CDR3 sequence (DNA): TGTGCCAGCAGTCCTACTTTACAAGTGCAGTTCTTC. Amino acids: CASSPTLQVQFF.

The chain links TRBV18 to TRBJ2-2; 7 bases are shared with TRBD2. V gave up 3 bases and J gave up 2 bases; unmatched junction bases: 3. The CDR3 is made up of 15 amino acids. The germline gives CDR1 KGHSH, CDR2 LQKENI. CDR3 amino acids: CASSPLADNTGELFF. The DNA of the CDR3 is TGTGCCAGCTCACCGCTAGCGGACAACACCGGGGAGCTGTTTTTT.

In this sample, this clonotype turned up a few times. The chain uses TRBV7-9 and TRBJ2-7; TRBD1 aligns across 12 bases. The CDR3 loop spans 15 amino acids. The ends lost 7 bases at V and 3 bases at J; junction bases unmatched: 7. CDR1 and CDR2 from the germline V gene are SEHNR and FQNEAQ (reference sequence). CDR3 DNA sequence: TGTGCCAGCAAACCGGGACAGGGGGCAAACTACGAGCAGTACTTC. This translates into CASKPGQGANYEQYF.

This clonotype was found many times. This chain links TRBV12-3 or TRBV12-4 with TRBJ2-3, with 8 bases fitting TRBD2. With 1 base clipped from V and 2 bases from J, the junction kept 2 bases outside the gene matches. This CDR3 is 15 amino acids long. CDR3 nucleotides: TGTGCCAGCAGTTTAGTCGGGAGGGCCACAGATACGCAGTATTTT. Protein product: CASSLVGRATDTQYF.

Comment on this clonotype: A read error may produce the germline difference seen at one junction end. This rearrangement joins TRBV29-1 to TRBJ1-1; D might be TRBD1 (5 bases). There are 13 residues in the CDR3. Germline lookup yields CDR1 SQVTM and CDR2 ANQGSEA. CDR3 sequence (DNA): TGCAGCATTGATCCCGGGACGGGGACTGAAGCTTTCTTT. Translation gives CSIDPGTGTEAFF.

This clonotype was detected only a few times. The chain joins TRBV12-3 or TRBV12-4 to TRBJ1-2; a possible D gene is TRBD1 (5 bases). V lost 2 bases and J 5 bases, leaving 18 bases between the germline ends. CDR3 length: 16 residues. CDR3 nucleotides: TGTGCCAGCAGTTTACCCGGGACCCCATGGCGGTATGGCTACACCTTC. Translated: CASSLPGTPWRYGYTF.

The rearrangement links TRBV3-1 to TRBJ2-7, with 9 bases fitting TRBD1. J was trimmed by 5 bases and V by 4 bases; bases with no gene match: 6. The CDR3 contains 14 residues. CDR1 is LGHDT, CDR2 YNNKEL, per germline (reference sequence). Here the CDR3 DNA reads TGTGCCAGCAGCCCCCGGACAGGGGTCGACGAGCAGTACTTC. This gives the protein CASSPRTGVDEQYF.

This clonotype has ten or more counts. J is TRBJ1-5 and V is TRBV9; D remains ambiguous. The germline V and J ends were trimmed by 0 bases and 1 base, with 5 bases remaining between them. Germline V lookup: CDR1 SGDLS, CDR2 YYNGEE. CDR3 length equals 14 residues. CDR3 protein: CASSVEGSNQPQHF. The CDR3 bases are TGTGCCAGCAGCGTAGAGGGAAGCAATCAGCCCCAGCATTTT.

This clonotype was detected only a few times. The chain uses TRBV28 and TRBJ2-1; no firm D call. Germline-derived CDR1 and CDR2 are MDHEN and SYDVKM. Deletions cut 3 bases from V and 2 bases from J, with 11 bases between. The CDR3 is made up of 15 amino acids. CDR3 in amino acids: CASSFASAPYNEQFF. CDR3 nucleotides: TGTGCCAGCAGTTTTGCCAGCGCACCCTACAATGAGCAGTTCTTC.

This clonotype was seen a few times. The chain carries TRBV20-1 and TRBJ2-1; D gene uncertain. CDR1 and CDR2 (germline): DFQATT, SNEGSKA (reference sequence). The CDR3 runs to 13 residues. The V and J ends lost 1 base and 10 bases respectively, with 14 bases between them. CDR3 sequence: CSARAQTFGEQFF. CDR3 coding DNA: TGCAGTGCTAGAGCACAGACATTCGGGGAGCAGTTCTTC.

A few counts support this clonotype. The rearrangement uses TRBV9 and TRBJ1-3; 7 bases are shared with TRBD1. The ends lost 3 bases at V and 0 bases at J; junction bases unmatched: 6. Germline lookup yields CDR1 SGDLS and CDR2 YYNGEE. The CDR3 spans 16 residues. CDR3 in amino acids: CASSARTGLSGNTIYF. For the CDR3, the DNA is TGTGCCAGCAGCGCCCGGACAGGCCTCTCTGGAAACACCATATATTTT.

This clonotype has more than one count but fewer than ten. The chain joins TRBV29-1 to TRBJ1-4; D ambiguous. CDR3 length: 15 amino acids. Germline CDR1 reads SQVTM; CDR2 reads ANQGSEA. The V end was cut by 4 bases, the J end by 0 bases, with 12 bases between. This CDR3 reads CSVARPTATNEKLFF. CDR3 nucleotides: TGCAGCGTTGCCCGGCCGACTGCAACTAATGAAAAACTGTTTTTT. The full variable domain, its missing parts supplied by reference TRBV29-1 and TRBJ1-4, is SAVISQKPSRDICQRGTSLTIQCQVDSQVTMMFWYRQQPGQSLTLIATANQGSEATYESGFVIDKFPISRPNLTFSTLTVSNMSPEDSSIYLCSVARPTATNEKLFFGSGTQLSVL.

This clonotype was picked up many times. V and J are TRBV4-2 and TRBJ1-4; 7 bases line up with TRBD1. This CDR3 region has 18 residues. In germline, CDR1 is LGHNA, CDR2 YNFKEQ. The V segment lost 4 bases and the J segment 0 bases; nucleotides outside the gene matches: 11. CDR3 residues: CASSLGQAIDPTNEKLFF. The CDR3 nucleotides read TGTGCCAGCAGCCTAGGACAGGCGATAGATCCAACTAATGAAAAACTGTTTTTT.